This TCR beta chain was captured by sequencing in a study of cytomegalovirus exposure and HLA in healthy donors. Whole-study findings and limits: A classifier reportedly called cytomegalovirus status with high sensitivity and specificity. Specific recognition of CMV antigens was confirmed in vitro for a few chains (all CMV-associated). That first-cohort TCR clusters tended to co-occur in the 95 to 150 validation repertoires was found in a later analysis.

This CDR3 is built from 16 residues. Trimming removed 1 base from V and 2 bases from J; junction bases left unmatched: 4. The germline V gene has CDR1 LGHNA and CDR2 YNFKEQ. The assay was immunoSEQ multiplex PCR, and TCRdb's table has in-frame clones only and misses some. The repertoire holds over 250,000 clones, roughly 85% seen once, with approximately 1% in the top ten. A note on this clone: The antigen is undetermined.

The rearrangement joins TRBV4-2 to TRBJ2-5, with 10 bases lining up with TRBD2. This sequence was found in a woman under 30 in good health and CMV-seronegative. Source material: PBMCs. The CDR3 region has the DNA TGTGCCAGCAGCCAAGGACTAGCGGGCCTACAAGAGACCCAGTACTTC. Translating it yields CASSQGLAGLQETQYF.